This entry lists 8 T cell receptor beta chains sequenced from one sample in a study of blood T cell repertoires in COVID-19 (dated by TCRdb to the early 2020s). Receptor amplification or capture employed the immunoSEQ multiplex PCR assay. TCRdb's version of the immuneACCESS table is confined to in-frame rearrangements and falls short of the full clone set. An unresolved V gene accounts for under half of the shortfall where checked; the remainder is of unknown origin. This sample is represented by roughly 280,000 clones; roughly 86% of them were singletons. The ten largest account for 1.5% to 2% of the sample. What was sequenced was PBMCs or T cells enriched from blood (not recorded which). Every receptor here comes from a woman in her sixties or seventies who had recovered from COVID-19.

DNA for the CDR3: TGTGCCAGCAGTTACGAGGTTGTGGAGATGAACACTGAAGCTTTCTTT. It is translated as CASSYEVVEMNTEAFF. This sequence joins TRBV6-5 and TRBJ1-1; D call uncertain. The germline CDR1 and CDR2 sequences are MNHEY and SVGAGI. The CDR3 is 16 amino acids. V was shortened by 2 bases and J by 0 bases, with 13 bases between the two germline ends.

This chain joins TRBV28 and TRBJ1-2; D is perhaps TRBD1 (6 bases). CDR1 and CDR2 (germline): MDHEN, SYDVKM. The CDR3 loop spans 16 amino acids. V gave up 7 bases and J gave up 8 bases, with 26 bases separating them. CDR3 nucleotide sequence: TGTGCCAGCACCACATACCCGGCAGGGGCCTTAACGGGCTACACCTTC. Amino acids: CASTTYPAGALTGYTF.

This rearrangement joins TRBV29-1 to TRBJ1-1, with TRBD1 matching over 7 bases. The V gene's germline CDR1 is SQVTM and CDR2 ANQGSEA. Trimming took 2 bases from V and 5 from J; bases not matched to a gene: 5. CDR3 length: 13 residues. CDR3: CSVETGVGTEAFF. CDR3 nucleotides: TGCAGCGTTGAAACAGGGGTAGGAACTGAAGCTTTCTTT.

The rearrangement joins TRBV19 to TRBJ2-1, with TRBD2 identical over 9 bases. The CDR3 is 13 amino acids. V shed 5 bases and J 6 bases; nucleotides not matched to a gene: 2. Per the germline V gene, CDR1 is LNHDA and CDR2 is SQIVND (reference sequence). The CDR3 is CASSQGLANEQFF. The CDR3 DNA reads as TGTGCCAGTAGTCAGGGACTAGCCAATGAGCAGTTCTTC.

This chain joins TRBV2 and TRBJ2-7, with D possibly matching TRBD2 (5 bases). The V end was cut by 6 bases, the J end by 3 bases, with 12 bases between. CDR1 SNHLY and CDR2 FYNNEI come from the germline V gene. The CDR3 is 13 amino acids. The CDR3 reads CASRDSTDYEQYF. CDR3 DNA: TGTGCCAGCAGGGACTCCACAGACTACGAGCAGTACTTC.

The CDR3 DNA follows: TGTGCCAGCAGCCCCGGGTCTGGCCCATCCTACGAGCAGTACTTC. Its translation is CASSPGSGPSYEQYF. The chain joins TRBV4-2 to TRBJ2-7; D ambiguous. The CDR3 spans 15 residues. Between the trimmed V and J ends, which lost 4 bases and 1 base, there was a span of 14 bases. The V gene's germline CDR1 is LGHNA and CDR2 YNFKEQ.

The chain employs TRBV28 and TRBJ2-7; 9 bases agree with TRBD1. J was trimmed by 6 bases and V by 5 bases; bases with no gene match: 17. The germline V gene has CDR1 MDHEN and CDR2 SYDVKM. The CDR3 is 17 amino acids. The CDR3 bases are TGTGCCAGCAGTACGACCGGGACAGGGCTGGTTTCGTGCGAGCAGTACTTC. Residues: CASSTTGTGLVSCEQYF.

CDR3 protein: CASSFDRDQETQYF. CDR3 nucleotides: TGCGCCAGCAGCTTCGACAGGGACCAAGAGACCCAGTACTTC. The V call is TRBV5-1, the J call TRBJ2-5; 7 nucleotides agree with TRBD1. V was pared by 2 bases and J by 0 bases, with 1 base of the junction left unmatched. Germline CDR1 and CDR2: SGHRS and YFSETQ. The CDR3 is 14 amino acids.